This T cell receptor beta chain was captured by sequencing in a study of blood T cell repertoires in COVID-19 (TCRdb year 2020). For the wider study: Samples covering the acute and convalescent phases of COVID-19 were provided by collaborators in the United States, Italy and Spain. The prospective study material was composed of cDNA or gDNA derived from T cells, B-cell-depleted T cells, or PBMCs. The dataset comprised deeply sampled blood TCRbeta repertoires from subjects exposed to, actively infected with, or recovered from COVID-19. A freely available public database, intended as a resource for researchers studying the immune response to SARS-CoV-2, is where the repertoires were released. Samples came from the ongoing ImmuneRACE study (first 160 participants) plus 1,254 subjects from 6 global collaborators. The sample metadata nearly always contained a de-identified subject ID, COVID-19 status, age in years and sex. HLA class I and class II types, where available, came from metadata supplied by the sample provider rather than from assay-based typing. The paper's findings and limits, for the study overall: The quantity of clinical and demographic metadata differed by source and by participant and was supplied without curation.

Participants in the prospective study were enrolled through a virtual design, were aged about 18 to 100 years, and lived in about two dozen United States geographic areas. In the prospective study, participants were assigned to cohorts based on the clinical history participants reported in a screening survey and a study questionnaire. Mobile phlebotomists in the prospective study collected whole blood, serum and a nasopharyngeal or oropharyngeal swab from every participant. Additional blood draws and questionnaires over an approximately two-month period could optionally be provided by prospective study participants. Before DNA extraction, blood samples from the prospective study were shipped at room temperature or frozen. TCRbeta CDR3 regions were amplified from genomic DNA using the immunoSEQ Assay, a bias-controlled multiplex PCR. The published analysis was carried out like this. The number of nucleated cells in each sample was estimated by amplification of reference gene primers within the assay. Sequence reads were collapsed and filtered to measure the absolute abundance of every unique TCRbeta CDR3 rearrangement. For each sample, productive Simpson clonality was calculated as the square root of Simpson's diversity index over productive rearrangements. TCRdb retrieved this table from immuneACCESS and kept in-frame rearrangements only. Not all clones are present; in checked studies, unresolved V genes account for under half, and no reason is known for the remainder. The V and J calls and clone size were taken over from that table, and D and trimming were inferred from the DNA. The table for this sample lists approximately 260,000 clones; around 88% of them were counted only once. The biggest ten clones account for 3% to 4% of the sample.

A remark on this clone: No antigen is known for it. Base qualities are not provided; no much larger clone lies one nucleotide away.

The sequence derives from a woman aged 40 to 49 with acute COVID-19. Sequencing used PBMCs or T cells enriched from blood (not recorded which).

The DNA sequence is as follows: TGCAGCCCTTCTAGCGGCAATGAGCAGTTCTTC. Its protein is CSPSSGNEQFF. The V gene is TRBV20-1 and the J gene is TRBJ2-1, and TRBD2 matches 7 of the central bases. Counted from cysteine to phenylalanine, this CDR3 has 11 amino acids. Only CDR3 DNA is held: 33 bases, read in frame from base 1. CDR1 and CDR2 are drawn from the germline V gene (reference sequence): DFQATT, SNEGSKA.